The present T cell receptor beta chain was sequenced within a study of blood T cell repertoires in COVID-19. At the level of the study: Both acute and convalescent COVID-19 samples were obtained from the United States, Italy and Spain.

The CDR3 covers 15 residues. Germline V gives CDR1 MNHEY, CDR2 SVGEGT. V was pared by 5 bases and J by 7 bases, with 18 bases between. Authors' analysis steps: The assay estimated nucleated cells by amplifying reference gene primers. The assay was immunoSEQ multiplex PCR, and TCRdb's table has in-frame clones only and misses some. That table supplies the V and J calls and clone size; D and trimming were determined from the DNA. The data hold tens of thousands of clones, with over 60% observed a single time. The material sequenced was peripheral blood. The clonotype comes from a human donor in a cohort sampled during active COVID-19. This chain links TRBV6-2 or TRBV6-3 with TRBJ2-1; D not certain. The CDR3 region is CASSPLGPPSNEQFF. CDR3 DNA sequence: TGTGCCAGCAGTCCCCTAGGCCCCCCCTCAAATGAGCAGTTCTTC.